Presented here are 11 T cell receptor beta chains from one specimen sequenced in a study of Ad26.COV2.S vaccination and SARS-CoV-2 variants. The data were produced by immunoSEQ multiplex PCR, yet TCRdb's version contains in-frame clones alone and is incomplete. This repertoire shows hundreds of thousands of clones, about 89% found once; its top ten account for approximately 1.5%. Treatment indicated: around 19 received Ad26.COV2.S at low or high dose, single or two shots; roughly 5 received placebo; per-sample allocation not given. Samples came from day 63 after the first vaccine or placebo injection. Specimen: peripheral blood, collected in a trial of Ad26.COV2.S vaccine versus placebo. These receptors all come from a person aged 18-60 years who received the Ad26.COV2.S COVID-19 vaccine or a placebo.

About this clone itself: The sample has other DNA sequences that encode this CDR3 too. DNA for the CDR3: TGTGCCAGCAGCCTGAGAGGGCGGTATTCACCCCTCCACTTT. This gives the protein CASSLRGRYSPLHF. The chain is built from TRBV5-6 and TRBJ1-6; D gene uncertain. Germline assignment: CDR1 SGHDT and CDR2 YYEEEE. This CDR3 contains 14 residues. The germline V and J ends were trimmed by 4 bases and 8 bases, with 13 bases remaining between them.

The chain is built from TRBV6-5 and TRBJ1-2; D perhaps matches TRBD1 (6 bases). With 0 bases removed from V and 6 bases from J, the gap between germline ends came to 17 bases. The CDR3 runs 16 residues. The germline CDR1 and CDR2 sequences are MNHEY and SVGAGI. The CDR3 reads CASSYSTYGGQNGYTF. CDR3 nucleotides: TGTGCCAGCAGTTACTCGACATACGGGGGGCAGAATGGCTACACCTTC.

The chain carries TRBV2 and TRBJ2-1; 7 nucleotides align to TRBD2. CDR3 length: 14 amino acids. Germline assignment: CDR1 SNHLY and CDR2 FYNNEI. J was trimmed by 5 bases and V by 7 bases; bases with no gene match: 8. The CDR3 is CASTSGLVHNEQFF. In DNA, the CDR3 is TGTGCCAGCACTTCCGGACTAGTCCACAATGAGCAGTTCTTC.

In this sample, this clone turned up once. This chain connects TRBV18 to TRBJ1-1, with a weak D call TRBD1 (6 bases). V gave up 5 bases and J gave up 4 bases, with 11 bases separating them. This CDR3 contains 13 residues. Germline V gene sequence: CDR1 KGHSH, CDR2 LQKENI. CDR3 DNA sequence: TGTGCCAGCTCAAAACAGGGTGTCACTGAAGCTTTCTTT. This translates into CASSKQGVTEAFF.

The chain is built from TRBV30 and TRBJ1-1, with TRBD1 as a possible D gene (5 bases). CDR3 length equals 12 residues. CDR1 and CDR2 (germline): GTSNPN, SVGIG (reference sequence). V dropped 2 bases and J dropped 4 bases, with 8 bases sitting between them. The CDR3 spells CAWSQGVTEAFF. CDR3 in DNA: TGTGCCTGGAGTCAGGGCGTCACTGAAGCTTTCTTT.

The chain uses TRBV6-2 or TRBV6-3 and TRBJ1-6; D ambiguous. From germline, CDR1 is MNHEY and CDR2 SVGEGT. CDR3 length: 15 amino acids. V was clipped by 2 bases and J by 10 bases, with 15 bases between them. The CDR3 here is CASSYPFDWRSPLHF. The CDR3 bases are TGTGCCAGCAGTTACCCCTTTGACTGGCGGTCACCCCTCCACTTT.

The chain carries TRBV7-2 and TRBJ2-5, with 8 nucleotides matching TRBD2. The V segment lost 2 bases and the J segment 4 bases; nucleotides outside the gene matches: 9. The CDR3 contains 16 residues. Germline V gene data show CDR1 as SGHTA and CDR2 as FQGNSA. CDR3 DNA sequence: TGTGCCAGCAGCTTAATCGCGGGGGGCCGGCGAGAGACCCAGTACTTC. The encoded protein is CASSLIAGGRRETQYF.

The chain has TRBV30 and TRBJ1-2; D call uncertain. The germline gives CDR1 GTSNPN, CDR2 SVGIG (reference sequence). V gave up 0 bases and J gave up 8 bases, with 16 bases separating them. The CDR3 has 14 amino acids. The CDR3 coding sequence is TGTGCCTGGAGTGTACAAGGGCCCCGCTCCGGCTACACCTTC. Translated, it gives CAWSVQGPRSGYTF.

The chain carries TRBV4-2 and TRBJ1-4; no definite D call. The germline CDR1 and CDR2 sequences are LGHNA and YNFKEQ. The CDR3 sequence is 15 residues long. The V end lost 0 bases, the J end lost 10 bases, and 15 bases lay between the germline ends. DNA of the CDR3: TGTGCCAGCAGCCAAGAACGGTCCGTAGTAGGAAAACTGTTTTTT. Translated, it gives CASSQERSVVGKLFF.

The V and J genes are TRBV6-5 and TRBJ2-7; D uncertain. Looked up from germline, CDR1 is MNHEY and CDR2 is SVGAGI. With 7 bases removed from V and 2 bases from J, the gap between germline ends came to 12 bases. The CDR3 is 13 residues long. The CDR3 protein is CASTPHGTYEQYF. In nucleotides, the CDR3 is TGTGCCAGCACCCCTCACGGAACCTACGAGCAGTACTTC.

The chain uses TRBV7-2 and TRBJ2-1; D possibly corresponds to TRBD2 (5 bases). The CDR3 runs 15 residues. V was shortened by 5 bases and J by 2 bases, with 13 bases between the two germline ends. Germline lookup yields CDR1 SGHTA and CDR2 FQGNSA. CDR3 sequence reads: CASSPRAPAYNEQFF. CDR3 bases: TGTGCCAGCAGCCCGCGGGCCCCGGCCTACAATGAGCAGTTCTTC. Complete variable domain (other parts from reference TRBV7-2 and TRBJ2-1): GAGVSQSPSNKVTEKGKDVELRCDPISGHTALYWYRQSLGQGLEFLIYFQGNSAPDKSGLPSDRFSAERTGGSVSTLTIQRTQQEDSAVYLCASSPRAPAYNEQFFGPGTRLTVL.